The T cell receptor (beta chain) under discussion was sequenced for a study of T cell responses to AZD1222 COVID-19 vaccine (dated by TCRdb to 2020 to 2023). Background on the whole study: AZD1222 recipients given second doses at about 4 weeks or at about 12 weeks were pooled, since spike-specific TCR depth and breadth were not found to differ between the two schedules. TCR sequencing was performed for roughly 250 trial participants, of whom roughly 200 were given two doses of AZD1222 and 26 were given two doses of MenACWY control vaccine. Trial participants were enrolled by age into 18-55, 56-69 and 70-plus year subgroups, with approximately 150, 28 and 58 TCR-sequenced participants respectively.

The CDR3 regions of human TCRbeta chains were analyzed by immunosequencing. Regarding the original processing steps: TCRs in the repertoires were compared against a reference library of SARS-CoV-2-specific TCRs that had been generated with the MIRA antigen-specificity platform. Breadth meant the fraction of unique TCRs that were SARS-CoV-2-associated, whereas depth meant the fraction of total T cells that were SARS-CoV-2-associated. Each spike-specific TCR was assigned to its reactive spike region and to a CD4 or CD8 class using the MIRA data. Log10-transformed breadth and depth values were compared by one-way ANOVA with Sidak's multiple comparisons tests. Imported from immuneACCESS, the table was reduced by TCRdb to in-frame sequences with V and J called. These copies leave out some clones; in studies compared against another copy, an unresolved V gene accounts for under half, and the cause of the remainder is not known. V and J calls plus clone size are reproduced from that table; the DNA served to infer D and trimming. In all, the sample holds about 92,000 clones, and 86% of those were seen once. The ten largest clones add up to roughly a tenth of the sample.

The time point label corresponds to: baseline before first vaccination. Vaccinee samples were obtained from the UK trials COV001 and COV002, which included a single-blind randomized controlled phase 2/3 trial of AZD1222 (ChAdOx1 nCoV-19) in healthy adults. For TCRbeta chain sequencing, PBMC samples were collected from trial participants at day 0 and at day 28 after the second dose. The germline V gene specifies SGHRS as CDR1 and YFSETQ as CDR2. The germline V and J ends show losses of 6 bases and 2 bases respectively, and no gene match explains 4 bases of the junction. Reading from cysteine to phenylalanine, the CDR3 counts 14 amino acids. This entry keeps only the CDR3 DNA: 42 bases, framed from base 1. General findings and caveats noted by the study authors: Vaccine-associated CD4 TCRs spanned the whole spike protein, with dominant responses in regions 160-218 and 743-854. Reportedly, close to half of the unique spike-specific TCRs recognized epitopes lying outside the regions that are mutated in the B.1.351 and B.1.1.7 variants. Only five or six AZD1222 recipients were SARS-CoV-2 seropositive at baseline, limiting conclusions about previously exposed vaccinees. Because no day 14 peak-response samples were available, the repertoires could be characterized only after the peak T cell response. After two AZD1222 doses, spike-specific TCR breadth and depth were significantly higher than at day 0 and than in MenACWY recipients. The 56-69-year group was small, and its depth increase did not reach significance, likely because of low power. Most participants were white British and females outnumbered males, and the authors suggested that clonal diversity may have been underestimated.

Comments on this clone: The clone's antigen remains unknown. No base quality information exists; no much larger clone differs at one position.

This receptor was obtained from an adult in good health. The chain employs TRBV5-1 and TRBJ1-2; TRBD1 matches 10 bases in the middle. The specimen comprised peripheral blood, sampled on day 0 of AZD1222 vaccination. At the DNA level, the sequence is TGCGCCAGCACCCCGGGACAGGGGAACTATGGCTACACCTTC. Its translation reads: CASTPGQGNYGYTF.